Presented here are 18 T cell receptor beta chains from one specimen sequenced in a study of blood T cell repertoires in COVID-19. The protocol was immunoSEQ multiplex PCR, while the TCRdb copy is restricted to in-frame clones and leaves out a portion. The sample carries some 250,000 clones, approximately 86% recorded once. The sample was PBMCs or T cells enriched from blood (not recorded which). These receptors originate from a woman between 40 and 50 years old with acute COVID-19.

This sequence joins TRBV7-3 and TRBJ1-6; 8 nucleotides match TRBD1. V shed 5 bases, J shed 7 bases, and the junction held 7 bases outside the gene matches. The CDR3 runs to 15 residues. Germline loops: CDR1 SGHTA, CDR2 FQGTGA. As DNA, the CDR3 is TGTGCCAGCAGCGCCCACAGGGGGTCGAATTCACCCCTCCACTTT. Translation: CASSAHRGSNSPLHF.

The rearrangement uses TRBV30 and TRBJ1-2; unclear D gene. Germline CDR1 is GTSNPN and CDR2 is SVGIG (reference sequence). V lost 3 bases to trimming and J lost 8 bases, with 16 bases between them. This CDR3 has 13 amino acids. CDR3 protein: CAWSGGSGGGYTF. CDR3 DNA sequence: TGTGCCTGGAGCGGAGGGTCCGGTGGGGGCTACACCTTC.

The CDR3 bases are TGTGCCAGCAGTCACTCAGGGGATCTCTATGGCTACACCTTC. As protein: CASSHSGDLYGYTF. V usage is TRBV25-1 and J usage is TRBJ1-2, with D possibly being TRBD1 (6 bases). Germline V CDR1 and CDR2: MGHDK, SYGVNS. The CDR3 is made up of 14 amino acids. V was clipped by 5 bases and J by 4 bases, with 14 bases between them.

This clone came up a few times. The chain is built from TRBV19 and TRBJ2-7; TRBD1 matches 8 bases. J gave up 3 bases and V 3 bases, and 7 bases lay outside the gene matches. CDR3 size: 15 residues. CDR1 and CDR2 (germline): LNHDA, SQIVND (reference sequence). The CDR3 protein is CASSIAGTGFYEQYF. The CDR3 DNA is TGTGCCAGTAGTATCGCCGGGACAGGCTTCTACGAGCAGTACTTC. Filled out from reference TRBV19 and TRBJ2-7, the complete variable domain reads DGGITQSPKYLFRKEGQNVTLSCEQNLNHDAMYWYRQDPGQGLRLIYYSQIVNDFQKGDIAEGYSVSREKKESFPLTVTSAQKNPTAFYLCASSIAGTGFYEQYFGPGTRLTVT.

In this sample, this clone turned up once. The V and J genes are TRBV7-9 and TRBJ2-1, with D maybe TRBD2 (6 bases). V gave up 2 bases and J gave up 6 bases, with 8 bases separating them. The CDR3 loop spans 13 amino acids. Germline V CDR1 and CDR2: SEHNR, FQNEAQ (reference sequence). The CDR3 sequence is CASSLYGGNEQFF. CDR3 nucleotide sequence: TGTGCCAGCAGCTTATACGGGGGCAATGAGCAGTTCTTC.

This chain links TRBV24-1 with TRBJ1-5; 8 bases align to TRBD1. The V and J ends lost 4 bases and 4 bases, in that order; junction bases with no gene match: 8. The germline V gene has CDR1 KGHDR and CDR2 SFDVKD. The CDR3 extends over 16 amino acids. CDR3 bases: TGTGCCACCAGTGACCCCAGGACAGGGAAAAATCAGCCCCAGCATTTT. This translates into CATSDPRTGKNQPQHF.

The chain has TRBV5-1 and TRBJ2-1; D gene unclear. V was cut by 4 bases and J by 9 bases, with 8 bases left in between. The CDR3 totals 11 residues. From germline, CDR1 is SGHRS and CDR2 YFSETQ. The CDR3: CASSITSEQFF. CDR3 coding DNA: TGCGCCAGCAGCATTACGAGTGAGCAGTTCTTC.

The chain uses TRBV5-1 and TRBJ2-7, with 11 bases matching TRBD1. V lost 8 bases, J lost 2 bases, and 21 bases stayed unmatched. Per germline, CDR1 SGHRS and CDR2 YFSETQ. This CDR3 region has 19 residues. Written as DNA, the CDR3 is TGCGCCAGGAAACCGGGACAGGGGGAATGGGATAAGGGAACCTACGAGCAGTACTTC. It encodes CARKPGQGEWDKGTYEQYF.

This chain connects TRBV5-1 to TRBJ2-7; TRBD1 is a possible D gene (6 bases). Looked up from germline, CDR1 is SGHRS and CDR2 is YFSETQ. The CDR3 extends over 14 amino acids. Deletions cut 2 bases from V and 2 bases from J, with 11 bases between. CDR3 nucleotide sequence: TGCGCCAGCAGCTTAGGGCAGGGGCCCTACGAGCAGTACTTC. It specifies CASSLGQGPYEQYF.

The chain combines TRBV20-1 with TRBJ2-5; tentative D call: TRBD1 (6 bases). Trimming cost V 5 bases and J 5 bases, with 9 bases left between them. The germline gives CDR1 DFQATT, CDR2 SNEGSKA (reference sequence). The CDR3 extends over 11 amino acids. The CDR3: CSAVRGETQYF. DNA of the CDR3: TGCAGTGCTGTTAGGGGGGAGACCCAGTACTTC.

The rearrangement links TRBV2 to TRBJ1-5, with D possibly matching TRBD1 (6 bases). Looked up from germline, CDR1 is SNHLY and CDR2 is FYNNEI. Trimming left V 3 bases short and J 3 bases short, with 9 bases between. This CDR3 spans 14 amino acids. The CDR3 DNA is TGTGCCAGCAGTGAGGACAGTACCAATCAGCCCCAGCATTTT. Amino acid sequence: CASSEDSTNQPQHF. Full variable domain (remainder filled in from reference TRBV2 and TRBJ1-5): EPEVTQTPSHQVTQMGQEVILRCVPISNHLYFYWYRQILGQKVEFLVSFYNNEISEKSEIFDDQFSVERPDGSNFTLKIRSTKLEDSAMYFCASSEDSTNQPQHFGDGTRLSIL.

The V call is TRBV5-5, the J call TRBJ2-2; D remains ambiguous. Germline assignment: CDR1 SGHKS and CDR2 YYEKEE (reference sequence). The CDR3 totals 15 residues. Trimming shortened V by 2 bases and J by 1 base, and 9 bases separated the two germline ends. This chain's CDR3 is CASSFIGGNTGELFF. The CDR3 coding sequence is TGTGCCAGCAGCTTTATCGGCGGGAACACCGGGGAGCTGTTTTTT. Complete variable domain (other parts from reference TRBV5-5 and TRBJ2-2): DAGVTQSPTHLIKTRGQQVTLRCSPISGHKSVSWYQQVLGQGPQFIFQYYEKEERGRGNFPDRFSARQFPNYSSELNVNALLLGDSALYLCASSFIGGNTGELFFGEGSRLTVL.

The V call is TRBV25-1, the J call TRBJ2-2, with D possibly TRBD1 on 6 matching bases. Germline V lookup: CDR1 MGHDK, CDR2 SYGVNS. V was clipped by 2 bases and J by 7 bases, with 23 bases between them. This CDR3 is 18 amino acids long. The CDR3 coding sequence is TGTGCCAGCAGTGAAGCGCCGGGACACAGTGGCGCAGGCGGGGAGCTGTTTTTT. Protein sequence: CASSEAPGHSGAGGELFF.

The chain combines TRBV7-3 with TRBJ1-2; 11 bases are a match to TRBD1. V lost 3 bases to trimming and J lost 5 bases; unmatched junction nucleotides: 5. The CDR3 loop spans 15 amino acids. Germline V CDR1 and CDR2: SGHTA, FQGTGA. CDR3 in amino acids: CASSFSGTGGYGYTF. CDR3 in DNA: TGTGCCAGCAGCTTCTCAGGGACAGGGGGGTATGGCTACACCTTC.

The rearrangement joins TRBV3-1 (or the pseudogene TRBV3-2) to TRBJ1-1; D unclear. Germline loops: CDR1 LGHDT, CDR2 YNNKEL (reference sequence). V lost 1 base to trimming and J lost 4 bases, with 7 bases between them. The CDR3 runs to 13 residues. As DNA, the CDR3 is TGTGCCAGCAGCCAAGTGGCAGGCACTGAAGCTTTCTTT. Translated, it gives CASSQVAGTEAFF.

V gene TRBV11-3 combines with J gene TRBJ2-1; 10 bases are a match to TRBD2. The germline V gene encodes CDR1 SGHNT and CDR2 YENEEA. V trimming: 6 bases; J trimming: 7 bases; junction bases outside the gene matches: 9. The CDR3 consists of 15 residues. CDR3 nucleotide sequence: TGTGCCAGCAGAACATACAGCGGGAGGGTTAATGAGCAGTTCTTC. Amino acids: CASRTYSGRVNEQFF.

The chain combines TRBV11-2 with TRBJ2-5; no definite D call. The CDR3 covers 15 residues. The ends were cut back, 2 bases at V and 5 bases at J, with 15 bases in the middle. CDR1 is SGHAT, CDR2 FQNNGV, per germline. CDR3 amino acids: CASSLYGPAVETQYF. In DNA, the CDR3 is TGTGCCAGCAGCTTATACGGCCCCGCGGTGGAGACCCAGTACTTC.

This clone was seen a single time. V is TRBV5-1 and J is TRBJ1-5, with 9 bases matching TRBD1. The V segment lost 4 bases and the J segment 2 bases; nucleotides outside the gene matches: 13. From germline, CDR1 is SGHRS and CDR2 YFSETQ. This CDR3 is built from 18 residues. CDR3 loop: CASSNSTGGASGNQPQHF. The CDR3 nucleotides are TGCGCCAGCAGCAACTCTACAGGGGGCGCGTCCGGCAATCAGCCCCAGCATTTT. Full variable domain (missing parts from reference TRBV5-1 and TRBJ1-5): KAGVTQTPRYLIKTRGQQVTLSCSPISGHRSVSWYQQTPGQGLQFLFEYFSETQRNKGNFPGRFSGRQFSNSRSEMNVSTLELGDSALYLCASSNSTGGASGNQPQHFGDGTRLSIL.